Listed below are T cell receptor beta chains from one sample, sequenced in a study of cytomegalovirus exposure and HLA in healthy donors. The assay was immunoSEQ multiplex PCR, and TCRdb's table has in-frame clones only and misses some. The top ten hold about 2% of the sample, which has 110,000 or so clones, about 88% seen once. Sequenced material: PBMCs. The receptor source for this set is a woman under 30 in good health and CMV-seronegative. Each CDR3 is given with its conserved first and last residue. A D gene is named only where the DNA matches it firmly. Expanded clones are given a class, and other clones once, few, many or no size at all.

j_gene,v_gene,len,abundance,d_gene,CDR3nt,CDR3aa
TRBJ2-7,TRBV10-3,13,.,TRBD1,TGTGCCATCAGCGGACAGGGGTGGGACGAGCAGTACTTC,CAISGQGWDEQYF
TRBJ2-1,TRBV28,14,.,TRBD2,TGTGCCAGCAGGGCCCAACTAGCGGGAAATGAGCAGTTCTTC,CASRAQLAGNEQFF
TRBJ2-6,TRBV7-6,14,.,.,TGTGCCAGCAGCTTGGAGGCTGGGGCCAACGTCCTGACTTTC,CASSLEAGANVLTF
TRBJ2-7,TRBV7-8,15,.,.,TGTGCCAGCAGCGGTGGGCCAGACCTCTCCTACGAGCAGTACTTC,CASSGGPDLSYEQYF
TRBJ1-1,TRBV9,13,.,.,TGTGCCAGCAGCCCTTCAGGGTACACTGAAGCTTTCTTT,CASSPSGYTEAFF
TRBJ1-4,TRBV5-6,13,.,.,TGTGCCAGCAGCTTGGACAGAAATGAAAAACTGTTTTTT,CASSLDRNEKLFF
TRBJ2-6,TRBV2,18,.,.,TGTGCCAGCAGCCCCGGGACAACCGGAGTCTCTGGGGCCAACGTCCTGACTTTC,CASSPGTTGVSGANVLTF
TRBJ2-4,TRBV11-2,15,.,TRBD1,TGTGCCAGCAGCTTAGTTACGGGACAGGGGAACATTCAGTACTTC,CASSLVTGQGNIQYF
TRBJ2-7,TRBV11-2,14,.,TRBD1,TGTGCCAGCGGCGCACCGGGACAGGCCTACGAGCAGTACTTC,CASGAPGQAYEQYF
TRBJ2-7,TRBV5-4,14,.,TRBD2,TGTGCCAGCTCCATGGGACTAGCGGGCGACGAGCAGTACTTC,CASSMGLAGDEQYF
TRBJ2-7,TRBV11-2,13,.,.,TGTGCCAGCAGCTTAGGTAGTGCCCACGAGCAGTACTTC,CASSLGSAHEQYF
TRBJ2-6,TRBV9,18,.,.,TGTGCCAGCAGCGTAGCAGGGCCCCAATACTCTGGGGCCAACGTCCTGACTTTC,CASSVAGPQYSGANVLTF
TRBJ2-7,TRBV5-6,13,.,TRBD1,TGTGCCAGCAGCATTCTGCAGACAGGGGGCCAGTACTTC,CASSILQTGGQYF
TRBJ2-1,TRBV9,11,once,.,TGTGCCAGCAGCTCCCGACTCGAGCAGTTCTTC,CASSSRLEQFF
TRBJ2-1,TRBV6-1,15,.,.,TGTGCCAGCAGACGCGGGGTGGGCTCCTACAATGAGCAGTTCTTC,CASRRGVGSYNEQFF
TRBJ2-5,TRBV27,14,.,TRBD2,TGTGCCAGCAGTTTCGCGGGAGGGTCAGAGACCCAGTACTTC,CASSFAGGSETQYF
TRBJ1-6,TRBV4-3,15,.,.,TGCGCCAGCAGCCAAGGGGCAGCCCTTAATTCACCCCTCCACTTT,CASSQGAALNSPLHF
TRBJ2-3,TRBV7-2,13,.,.,TGTGCCAGCAGACGGACATTCACAGATACGCAGTATTTT,CASRRTFTDTQYF
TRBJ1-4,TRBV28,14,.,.,TGTGCCAGCAGTTTACCAGGGGCTAATGAAAAACTGTTTTTT,CASSLPGANEKLFF
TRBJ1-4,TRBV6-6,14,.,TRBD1,TGTGCCAGCAGTTTAGACAGGGGAAATGAAAAACTGTTTTTT,CASSLDRGNEKLFF
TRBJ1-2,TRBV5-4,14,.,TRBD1,TGTGCCAGCAGCGTCCGGGACAGGGATAATGGCTACACCTTC,CASSVRDRDNGYTF
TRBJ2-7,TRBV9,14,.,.,TGTGCCAGCAGCGTAGCACCAGACTCCTACGAGCAGTACTTC,CASSVAPDSYEQYF
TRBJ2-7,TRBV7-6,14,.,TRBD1,TGTGCCAGCAGCCCCCGGGACAGCTCCTACGAGCAGTACTTC,CASSPRDSSYEQYF
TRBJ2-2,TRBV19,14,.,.,TGTGCCAGTAGTAAGGGACTCCGCACCGGGGAGCTGTTTTTT,CASSKGLRTGELFF
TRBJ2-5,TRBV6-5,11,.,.,TGTGCCAGCAGTTACCGAGAGACCCAGTACTTC,CASSYRETQYF
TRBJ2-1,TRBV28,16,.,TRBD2,TGTGCCAGCAGTTACCCCGCGGGGGGCCTTAACAATGAGCAGTTCTTC,CASSYPAGGLNNEQFF
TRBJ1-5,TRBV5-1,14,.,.,TGCGCCAGCAGCCCGGGGGGGGTCAATCAGCCCCAGCATTTT,CASSPGGVNQPQHF
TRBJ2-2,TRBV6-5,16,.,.,TGTGCCAGCAGTTACCGGCCGGGGGACGGGGCCGGGGAGCTGTTTTTT,CASSYRPGDGAGELFF
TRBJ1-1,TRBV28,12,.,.,TGTGCCAGCAGGAAATGGGAGACTGAAGCTTTCTTT,CASRKWETEAFF
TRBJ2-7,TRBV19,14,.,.,TGTGCCAGTAGTATTAGTGCCGGGTCCTACGAGCAGTACTTC,CASSISAGSYEQYF
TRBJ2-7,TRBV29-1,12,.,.,TGCAGCGTTGGCGGGGATTCCTACGAGCAGTACTTC,CSVGGDSYEQYF
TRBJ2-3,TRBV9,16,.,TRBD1,TGTGCCAGCAGTCAGGGGGCGGTTCGAAGCACAGATACGCAGTATTTT,CASSQGAVRSTDTQYF
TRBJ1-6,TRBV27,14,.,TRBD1,TGTGCCAGCAGGGACGACAGGGTCAATTCACCCCTCCACTTT,CASRDDRVNSPLHF
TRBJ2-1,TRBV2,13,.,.,TGTGCCAGCAGTGAAGCCCGCTCCGGGGAGCAGTTCTTC,CASSEARSGEQFF
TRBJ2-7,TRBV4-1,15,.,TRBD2,TGCGCCAGCAGCCATGCGGGAGGGAGCTCCTACGAGCAGTACTTC,CASSHAGGSSYEQYF
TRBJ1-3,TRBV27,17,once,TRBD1,TGTGCCAGCAGTCACTCCAGGGACAGGGGGCGTGGAAACACCATATATTTT,CASSHSRDRGRGNTIYF
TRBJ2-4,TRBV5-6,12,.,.,TGTGCCAGCAGCTTGGGGAGGAACATTCAGTACTTC,CASSLGRNIQYF
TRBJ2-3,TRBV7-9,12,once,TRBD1,TGTGCCAGCAGGTCTCTTGTGACAGGGCTGACTTTT,CASRSLVTGLTF
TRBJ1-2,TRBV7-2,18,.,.,TGTGCCAGCAGCTTAGAGGTGCGGGGGGCAGGGGCCCTGAATGGCTACACCTTC,CASSLEVRGAGALNGYTF
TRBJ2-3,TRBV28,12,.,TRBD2,TGTGCCAGCAGCTCCGGGGGGGATACGCAGTATTTT,CASSSGGDTQYF
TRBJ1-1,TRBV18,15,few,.,TGTGCCAGCTCACCGGGCCTCGGTGGATGGACTGAAGCTTTCTTT,CASSPGLGGWTEAFF
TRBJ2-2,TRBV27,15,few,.,TGTGCCAGCAGTTTTCGTGGCAGCGGGTCCGGGGAGCTGTTTTTT,CASSFRGSGSGELFF
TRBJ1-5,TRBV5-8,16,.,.,TGTGCCAGCAGCTCATCCCGGGTTTTACTCTATCAGCCCCAGCATTTT,CASSSSRVLLYQPQHF
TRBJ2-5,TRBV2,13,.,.,TGTGCCAGCAGGTGGGAGCTCCAAGAGACCCAGTACTTC,CASRWELQETQYF
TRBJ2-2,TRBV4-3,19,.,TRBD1,TGCGCCAGCAGCCCAGGGCCCGGGACAGGGTTAGCGAACACCGGGGAGCTGTTTTTT,CASSPGPGTGLANTGELFF
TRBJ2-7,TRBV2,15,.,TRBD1,TGTGCCAGCAGTGAAGGTGGGACAGGGGACTACGAGCAGTACTTC,CASSEGGTGDYEQYF
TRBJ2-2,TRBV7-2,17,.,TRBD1,TGTGCCAGCAGCACCCCAGACAGGGCCCCGAACACCGGGGAGCTGTTTTTT,CASSTPDRAPNTGELFF
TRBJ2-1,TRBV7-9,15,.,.,TGTGCCAGCAGACGTCTAGGAAAGAGAGGCCATGAGCAGTTCTTC,CASRRLGKRGHEQFF
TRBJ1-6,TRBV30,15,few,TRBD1,TGTGCCTGGAACCACCTCCGGACAGGGGGGTCACCCCTCCACTTT,CAWNHLRTGGSPLHF
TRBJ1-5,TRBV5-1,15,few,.,TGCGCCAGCAGCTTGGGGGGGGGCCATTCTCAGCCCCAGCATTTT,CASSLGGGHSQPQHF
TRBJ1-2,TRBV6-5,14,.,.,TGTGCCAGCAGCCCCCTTGGCGGCAACTATGGCTACACCTTC,CASSPLGGNYGYTF
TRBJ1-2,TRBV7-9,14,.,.,TGTGCCAGCAGCTTAGAAGCTAGACCGTATGGCTACACCTTC,CASSLEARPYGYTF
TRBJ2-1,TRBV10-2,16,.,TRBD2,TGCGCCAGCAGTCAGACTAGCGGGACATCAGAGAATGAGCAGTTCTTC,CASSQTSGTSENEQFF
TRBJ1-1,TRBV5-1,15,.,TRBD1,TGCGCCAGCACTCCGACAGGGGGCCTCGACACTGAAGCTTTCTTT,CASTPTGGLDTEAFF